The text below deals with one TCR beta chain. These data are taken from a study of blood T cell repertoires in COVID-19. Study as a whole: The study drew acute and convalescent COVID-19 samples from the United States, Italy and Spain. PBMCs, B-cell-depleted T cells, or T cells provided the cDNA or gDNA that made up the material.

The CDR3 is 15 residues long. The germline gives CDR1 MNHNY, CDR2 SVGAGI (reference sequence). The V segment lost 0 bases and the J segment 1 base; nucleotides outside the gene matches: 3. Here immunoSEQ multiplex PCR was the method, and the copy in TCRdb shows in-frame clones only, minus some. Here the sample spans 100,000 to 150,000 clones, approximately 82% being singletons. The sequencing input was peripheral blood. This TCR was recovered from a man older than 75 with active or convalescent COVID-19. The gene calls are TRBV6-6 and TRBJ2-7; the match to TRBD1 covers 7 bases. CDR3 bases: TGTGCCAGCAGTTACTCAGGGGGCAGGTCCTACGAGCAGTACTTC. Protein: CASSYSGGRSYEQYF.